This T cell receptor (beta chain) was observed in a study of CD8+CD57+ T cells in acquired aplastic anemia listed by TCRdb under 2018. For context, the study as a whole: On average, sorted CD4+ and CD8+ cells yielded around 3.5 ug of extracted DNA, with a range of about 0.19 to 30 ug. A CD8+CD57+ expansion meant a frequency higher than the mean frequency seen in healthy subjects. Overall study results and their limits: Although 25 to 30 CD8+ CDR3 sequences were shared by patients and controls, these sequences appeared highly expressed in patients and within the immunodominant clones of patients. Patients and healthy controls showed no significant difference in CD8+ Simpson's diversity (P=0.060).

In regard to this clonotype: It lacks a known antigen. Per-base qualities were not stored, and no clone one base away is much larger.

Patients chosen for sequencing had shown expansion of CD8+CD57+ cells by flow cytometry. Every patient had severe acquired aplastic anemia, diagnosed using the International Study of Aplastic Anemia and Agranulocytosis and Camitta criteria. No patient had received any therapy when blood was sampled. In the study, sorted CD4+ and CD8+ blood T cells from patients with severe aplastic anemia and from healthy subjects underwent deep sequencing of TCR repertoires. In the USA, patient enrollment took place under clinicaltrials.gov protocols 00001620, 01623167, 00001397, 00071045, 00081523 and 00961064. Ficoll-Paque density gradient centrifugation was used to isolate peripheral blood mononuclear cells. Before DNA was extracted, CD4+ and CD8+ T cells were sorted using either FACS or magnetic beads. TCR beta VDJ combination and CDR3 sequence profiling used genomic DNA as the template. An Illumina HiSeq 2000 was used for TCR repertoire sequencing. The authors' analysis ran thus. TRBV/TRBJ rearrangement plots, CDR3 size and DJ length profiles, and Simpson's diversity index were used to evaluate the repertoires. The most abundant DNA sequence in the deep sequencing data was defined as the immunodominant clone. CDR3 amino acid sequences were checked for sharing between subjects and were compared against published repertoires and the VDJdb database. The raw public reads went through TCRdb reprocessing: fastp at Q25, MiXCR clone calling, in-frame beta chains kept. Each entry is one CDR3 protein sequence, shown with its most common DNA and genes. In this record, the V and J calls reflect TCRdb's handling and not the investigators' own analysis. The sample records approximately 80,000 distinct CDR3 sequences, around 70% of which are singletons. Of the sample, 80% to 90% is held by the ten largest clones.

Including the terminal cysteine and phenylalanine, the CDR3 comprises 18 residues. Only the CDR3 portion is preserved as DNA: 54 bases, with reading frame beginning at the first base. In the germline V gene, CDR1 corresponds to SGHAT and CDR2 to FQNNGV. V is shortened by 0 bases, J by 0 bases, and the region joining them spans 15 bases. The TCR comes from a human donor with aplastic anemia. This sequence uses TRBV11-2 and TRBJ2-1, with the D segment identity uncertain. Sequenced: sorted CD4+, CD8+, or CD8+CD57+ T cells (not recorded which) from PBMCs. CDR3 reads: CASSLDLKTVASYNEQFF. The sequenced DNA: TGTGCCAGCAGCTTAGATCTGAAGACGGTTGCCTCCTACAATGAGCAGTTCTTC.